One TCR beta chain is described in this entry. The data belong to a study of blood T cell repertoires in COVID-19. About the study: Italy, Spain and the United States were the sources of the convalescent and acute COVID-19 samples. T cells, B-cell-depleted T cells, or PBMCs provided the cDNA or gDNA that served as material.

Sequencing used immunoSEQ multiplex PCR; TCRdb keeps in-frame clones, though not all of them. This table has over 100,000 clones, about four fifths appearing once. CDR3 length: 17 amino acids. V shed 0 bases and J shed 0 bases, with 9 bases lying between them. Germline V lookup: CDR1 LGHNA, CDR2 YNFKEQ. The chain recombines TRBV4-2 with TRBJ1-6, with D uncertain. Sequenced: peripheral blood. The TCR comes from a human donor in a cohort sampled during active COVID-19. The CDR3 loop reads CASSQDSLSSYNSPLHF. For the CDR3, the DNA is TGTGCCAGCAGCCAAGATTCGCTGAGCTCCTATAATTCACCCCTCCACTTT.